A single sample gave rise to the 12 T cell receptor beta chains below, sequenced in a study of T cell changes during pregnancy in multiple sclerosis. Here immunoSEQ multiplex PCR was the method, and the copy in TCRdb shows in-frame clones only, minus some. The table shows about 100,000 clones, with about nine tenths occurring only once. The sample was peripheral blood, taken after pregnancy. The receptors come from a female donor with multiple sclerosis, enrolled in a pregnancy study.

The rearrangement joins TRBV7-9 to TRBJ2-7, with TRBD1 identical over 12 bases. Per the germline V gene, CDR1 is SEHNR and CDR2 is FQNEAQ (reference sequence). The CDR3 runs 15 residues. V lost 4 bases and J lost 4; bases outside the gene matches: 5. The CDR3 coding sequence is TGTGCCAGCAGCTCGGGACAGGGGGCGACATACGAGCAGTACTTC. This codes for CASSSGQGATYEQYF.

The chain is built from TRBV11-2 and TRBJ2-7; the match to TRBD2 covers 10 bases. CDR1 is SGHAT and CDR2 is FQNNGV in the germline V gene. CDR3 length equals 16 residues. V lost 3 bases to trimming and J lost 0 bases; unmatched junction nucleotides: 5. For the CDR3, the DNA is TGTGCCAGCAGCTTCCTTAGCGGGAGGAGCTCCTACGAGCAGTACTTC. Protein product: CASSFLSGRSSYEQYF.

The chain is built from TRBV7-2 and TRBJ1-6; 9 nucleotides line up with TRBD1. J was trimmed by 4 bases and V by 5 bases; bases with no gene match: 3. This CDR3 is 15 amino acids long. CDR1 is SGHTA, CDR2 FQGNSA, per germline. The CDR3 loop reads CASSIGTGYNSPLHF. Here the CDR3 DNA reads TGTGCCAGCAGCATCGGGACAGGGTATAATTCACCCCTCCACTTT.

The chain uses TRBV28 and TRBJ2-5, with 9 bases aligning to TRBD1. Per germline, CDR1 MDHEN and CDR2 SYDVKM. The V segment lost 5 bases and the J segment 6 bases; nucleotides outside the gene matches: 13. CDR3 length: 16 amino acids. Here the CDR3 reads CASSPQTGGSGKTQYF. CDR3 DNA: TGTGCCAGCAGTCCCCAGACAGGGGGTTCCGGGAAGACCCAGTACTTC.

This clone was recorded a few times. The rearrangement uses TRBV9 and TRBJ2-3; TRBD2 matches 8 bases. This CDR3 has 15 residues. CDR1 SGDLS and CDR2 YYNGEE come from the germline V gene. V lost 4 bases, J lost 3 bases, and 7 bases stayed unmatched. DNA of the CDR3: TGTGCCAGCAGCCCGCGGGGGGTATTGACAGATACGCAGTATTTT. This translates into CASSPRGVLTDTQYF.

V is TRBV5-1 and J is TRBJ2-1; 7 positions match TRBD2. Germline-derived CDR1 and CDR2 are SGHRS and YFSETQ. V gave up 7 bases and J gave up 9 bases; unmatched junction bases: 4. There are 11 residues in the CDR3. The CDR3 sequence is CASLGRGEQFF. CDR3 DNA sequence: TGCGCCAGCCTAGGGAGGGGTGAGCAGTTCTTC.

The DNA for the CDR3 is TGTGCCAGTAGCTCCGGGACAGGGTTTAGTCAGCCCCAGCATTTT. It yields the protein CASSSGTGFSQPQHF. The rearrangement uses TRBV19 and TRBJ1-5; the match to TRBD1 covers 9 bases. The V segment lost 6 bases and the J segment 6 bases; nucleotides outside the gene matches: 9. CDR1 and CDR2 (germline): LNHDA, SQIVND (reference sequence). This CDR3 comprises 15 residues.

V usage is TRBV5-1 and J usage is TRBJ1-2; possibly TRBD1 for D (6 bases). The V gene lost 5 bases and the J gene lost 5 bases, with 16 bases spanning the gap. The CDR3 sequence is 14 residues long. Germline V gene lookup returns CDR1 SGHRS and CDR2 YFSETQ. The CDR3 spells CASSPNREGYGYTF. CDR3 in DNA: TGCGCCAGCAGTCCAAACAGGGAAGGGTATGGCTACACCTTC.

The chain links TRBV18 to TRBJ2-5, with 7 bases aligning to TRBD1. Germline V gives CDR1 KGHSH, CDR2 LQKENI. This CDR3 has 16 residues. V dropped 3 bases and J dropped 2; count of bases not matched to a gene: 9. The CDR3 DNA follows: TGTGCCAGCTCACCGGCCGGGACAGTAAGACAAGAGACCCAGTACTTC. This encodes CASSPAGTVRQETQYF.

The chain is built from TRBV9 and TRBJ2-7; D is unresolved. Trimming removed 0 bases at V and 2 bases at J, with 6 bases between. Germline V lookup: CDR1 SGDLS, CDR2 YYNGEE. CDR3 length equals 13 residues. The CDR3 sequence: CASSVAPAYEQYF. For the CDR3, the DNA is TGTGCCAGCAGCGTAGCCCCAGCCTACGAGCAGTACTTC.

This rearrangement joins TRBV7-9 to TRBJ1-6, with TRBD1 matching over 9 bases. Germline V gene sequence: CDR1 SEHNR, CDR2 FQNEAQ (reference sequence). The CDR3 runs 17 residues. Trimming at V came to 1 base and at J to 8 bases, leaving 9 bases not matched to a gene. The CDR3 region has the DNA TGTGCCAGCAGCTTAGAGGCTGTGGGGACAGGGCATTCACCCCTCCACTTT. Residues: CASSLEAVGTGHSPLHF.

V usage is TRBV28 and J usage is TRBJ1-2; 9 bases align to TRBD1. Germline values: CDR1 MDHEN, CDR2 SYDVKM. CDR3 length equals 16 residues. The J segment lost 2 bases and the V segment lost 4 bases, leaving 8 bases of the junction unmatched. CDR3 coding DNA: TGTGCCAGCAGTTACTACCGACAGGGGGGGAACTATGGCTACACCTTC. This sequence encodes CASSYYRQGGNYGYTF.